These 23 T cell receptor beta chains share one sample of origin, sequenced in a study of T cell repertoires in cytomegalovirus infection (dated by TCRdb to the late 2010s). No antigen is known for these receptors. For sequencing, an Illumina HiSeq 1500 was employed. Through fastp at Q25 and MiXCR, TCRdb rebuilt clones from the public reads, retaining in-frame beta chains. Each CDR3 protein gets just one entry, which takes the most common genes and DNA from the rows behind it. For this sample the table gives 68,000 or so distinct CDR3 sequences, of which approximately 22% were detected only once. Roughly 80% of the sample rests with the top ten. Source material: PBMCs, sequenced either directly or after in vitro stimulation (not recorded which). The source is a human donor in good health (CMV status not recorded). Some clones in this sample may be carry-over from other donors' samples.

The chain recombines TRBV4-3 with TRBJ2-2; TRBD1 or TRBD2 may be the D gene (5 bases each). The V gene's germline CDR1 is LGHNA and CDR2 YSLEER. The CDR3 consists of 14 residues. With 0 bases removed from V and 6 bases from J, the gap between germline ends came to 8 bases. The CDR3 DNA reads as TGCGCCAGCAGCCAAGATAGGGACGCCGGGGAGCTGTTTTTT. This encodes CASSQDRDAGELFF.

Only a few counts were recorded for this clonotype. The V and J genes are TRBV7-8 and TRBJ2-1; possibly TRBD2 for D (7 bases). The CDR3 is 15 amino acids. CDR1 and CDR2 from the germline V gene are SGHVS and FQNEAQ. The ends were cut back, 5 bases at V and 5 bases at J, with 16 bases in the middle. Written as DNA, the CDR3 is TGTGCCAGCAGCAGGGGAGGGGGAGGGAACAATGAGCAGTTCTTC. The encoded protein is CASSRGGGGNNEQFF.

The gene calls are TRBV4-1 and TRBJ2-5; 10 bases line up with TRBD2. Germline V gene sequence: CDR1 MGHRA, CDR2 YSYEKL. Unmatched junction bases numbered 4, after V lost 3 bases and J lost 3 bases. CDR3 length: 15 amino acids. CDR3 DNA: TGCGCCAGCAGCCAGCTTACTAGCGGGGAAGAGACCCAGTACTTC. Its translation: CASSQLTSGEETQYF.

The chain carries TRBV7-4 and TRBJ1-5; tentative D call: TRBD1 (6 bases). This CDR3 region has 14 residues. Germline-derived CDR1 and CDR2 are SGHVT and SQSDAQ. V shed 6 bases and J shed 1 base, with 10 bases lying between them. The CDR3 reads CASSFRGSNQPQHF. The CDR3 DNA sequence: TGTGCCAGCAGTTTCAGGGGCAGCAATCAGCCCCAGCATTTT.

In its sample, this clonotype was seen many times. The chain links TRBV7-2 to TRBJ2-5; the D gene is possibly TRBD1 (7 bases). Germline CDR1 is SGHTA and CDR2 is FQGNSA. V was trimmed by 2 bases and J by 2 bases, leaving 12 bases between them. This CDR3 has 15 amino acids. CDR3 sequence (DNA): TGTGCCAGCAGCTTAATGACAGGGAGGCAAGAGACCCAGTACTTC. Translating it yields CASSLMTGRQETQYF.

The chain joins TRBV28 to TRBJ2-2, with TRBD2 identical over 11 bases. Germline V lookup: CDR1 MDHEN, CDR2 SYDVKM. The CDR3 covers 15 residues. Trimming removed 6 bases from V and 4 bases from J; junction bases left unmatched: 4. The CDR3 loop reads CASRLAGAGTGELFF. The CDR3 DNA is TGTGCCAGCAGACTAGCGGGAGCGGGCACCGGGGAGCTGTTTTTT.

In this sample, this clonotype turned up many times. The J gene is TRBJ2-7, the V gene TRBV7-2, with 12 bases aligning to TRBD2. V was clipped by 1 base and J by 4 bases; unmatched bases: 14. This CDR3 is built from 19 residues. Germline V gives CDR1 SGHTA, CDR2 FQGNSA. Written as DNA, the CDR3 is TGTGCCAGCAGCTTAGATCGACTAGCGGGAGCCCGGGGTAATTACGAGCAGTACGTC. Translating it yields CASSLDRLAGARGNYEQYV.

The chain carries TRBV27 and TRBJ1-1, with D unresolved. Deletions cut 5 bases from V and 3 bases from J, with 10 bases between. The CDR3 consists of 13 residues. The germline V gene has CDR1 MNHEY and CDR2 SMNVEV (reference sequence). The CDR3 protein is CASSHQYDTEAFF. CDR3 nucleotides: TGTGCCAGCAGTCACCAGTACGACACTGAAGCTTTCTTT.

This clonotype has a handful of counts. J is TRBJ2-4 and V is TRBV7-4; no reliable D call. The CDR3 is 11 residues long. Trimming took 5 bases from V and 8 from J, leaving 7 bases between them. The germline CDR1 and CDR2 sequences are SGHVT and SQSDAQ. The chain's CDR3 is CASSITHIQYF. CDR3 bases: TGTGCCAGCAGCATAACACACATTCAGTACTTC.

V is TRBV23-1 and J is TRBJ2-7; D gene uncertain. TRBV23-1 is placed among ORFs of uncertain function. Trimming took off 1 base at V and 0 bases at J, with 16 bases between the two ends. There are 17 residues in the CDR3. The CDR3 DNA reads TGCGCCAGCAGTCAATTTCATATTGTCCGGAGCTCCTACGAGCAGTACGTC. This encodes CASSQFHIVRSSYEQYV.

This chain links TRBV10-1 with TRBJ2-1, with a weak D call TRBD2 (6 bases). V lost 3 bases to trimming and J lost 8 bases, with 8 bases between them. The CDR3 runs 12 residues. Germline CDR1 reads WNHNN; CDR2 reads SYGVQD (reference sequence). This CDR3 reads CASSEGTDEQFF. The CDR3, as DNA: TGCGCCAGCAGTGAAGGGACTGATGAGCAGTTCTTC.

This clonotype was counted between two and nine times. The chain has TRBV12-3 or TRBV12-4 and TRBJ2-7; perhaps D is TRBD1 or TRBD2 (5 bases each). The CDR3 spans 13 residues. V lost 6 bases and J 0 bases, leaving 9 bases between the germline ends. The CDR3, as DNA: TGTGCCAGCAGCCTGGGACCCTCCTACGAGCAGTACGTC. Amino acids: CASSLGPSYEQYV.

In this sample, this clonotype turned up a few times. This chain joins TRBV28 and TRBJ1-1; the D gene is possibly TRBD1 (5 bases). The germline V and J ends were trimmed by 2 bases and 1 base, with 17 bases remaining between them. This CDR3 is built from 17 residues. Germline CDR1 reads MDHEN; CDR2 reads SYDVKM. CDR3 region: CASSLPPDSSWNTEAFF. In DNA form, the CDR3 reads TGTGCCAGCAGTTTACCTCCCGACAGTTCCTGGAACACTGAAGCTTTCTTT. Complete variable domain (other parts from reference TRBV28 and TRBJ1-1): DVKVTQSSRYLVKRTGEKVFLECVQDMDHENMFWYRQDPGLGLRLIYFSYDVKMKEKGDIPEGYSVSREKKERFSLILESASTNQTSMYLCASSLPPDSSWNTEAFFGQGTRLTVV.

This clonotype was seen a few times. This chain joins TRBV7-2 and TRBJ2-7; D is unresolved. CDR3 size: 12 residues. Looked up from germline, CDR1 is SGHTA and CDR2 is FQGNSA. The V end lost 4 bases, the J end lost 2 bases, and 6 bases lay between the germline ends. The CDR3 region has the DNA TGTGCCAGCAGCTCAAATACCTACGAGCAGTACTTC. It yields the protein CASSSNTYEQYF.

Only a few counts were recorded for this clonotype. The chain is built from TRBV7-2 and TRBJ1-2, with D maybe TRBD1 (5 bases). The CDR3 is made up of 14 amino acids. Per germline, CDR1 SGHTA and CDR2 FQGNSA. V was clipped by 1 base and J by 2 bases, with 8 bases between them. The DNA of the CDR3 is TGTGCCAGCAGCTTAGGGACAAGCAACTATGGCTACACCTTC. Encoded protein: CASSLGTSNYGYTF. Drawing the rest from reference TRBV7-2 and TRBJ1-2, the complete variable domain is GAGVSQSPSNKVTEKGKDVELRCDPISGHTALYWYRQSLGQGLEFLIYFQGNSAPDKSGLPSDRFSAERTGGSVSTLTIQRTQQEDSAVYLCASSLGTSNYGYTFGSGTRLTVV.

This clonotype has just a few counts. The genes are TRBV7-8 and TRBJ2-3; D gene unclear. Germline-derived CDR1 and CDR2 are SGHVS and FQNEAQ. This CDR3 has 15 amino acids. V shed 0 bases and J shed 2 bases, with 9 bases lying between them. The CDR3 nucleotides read TGTGCCAGCAGCTTAGCGCTAGGGTTCACAGATACGCAGTATTTT. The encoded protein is CASSLALGFTDTQYF.

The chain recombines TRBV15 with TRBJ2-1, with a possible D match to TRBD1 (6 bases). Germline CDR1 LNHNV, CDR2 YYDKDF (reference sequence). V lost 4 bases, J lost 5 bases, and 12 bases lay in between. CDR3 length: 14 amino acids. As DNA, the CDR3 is TGTGCCACCAGCACTCGGACAGTTAACAATGAGCAGTTCTTC. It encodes CATSTRTVNNEQFF.

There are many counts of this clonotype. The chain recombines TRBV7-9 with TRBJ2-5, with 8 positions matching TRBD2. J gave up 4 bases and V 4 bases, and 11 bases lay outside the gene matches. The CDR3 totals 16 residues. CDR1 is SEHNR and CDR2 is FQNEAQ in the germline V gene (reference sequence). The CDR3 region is CASSWGGAGERETQYF. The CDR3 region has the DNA TGTGCCAGCAGCTGGGGTGGAGCGGGAGAGCGAGAGACCCAGTACTTC.

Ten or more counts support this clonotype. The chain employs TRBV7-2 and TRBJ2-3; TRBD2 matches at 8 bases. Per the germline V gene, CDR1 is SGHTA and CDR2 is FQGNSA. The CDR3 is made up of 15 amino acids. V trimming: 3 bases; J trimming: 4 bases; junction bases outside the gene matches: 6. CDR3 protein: CASSLKAGAADTQYF. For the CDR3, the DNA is TGTGCCAGCAGCTTGAAAGCGGGAGCGGCAGATACGCAGTATTTT.

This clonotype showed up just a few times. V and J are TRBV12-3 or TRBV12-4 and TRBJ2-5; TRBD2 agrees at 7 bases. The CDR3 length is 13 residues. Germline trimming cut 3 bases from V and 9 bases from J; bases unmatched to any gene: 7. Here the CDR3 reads CASSLAGAGSQYF. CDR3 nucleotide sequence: TGTGCCAGCAGTTTGGCAGGAGCGGGGTCCCAGTACTTC.

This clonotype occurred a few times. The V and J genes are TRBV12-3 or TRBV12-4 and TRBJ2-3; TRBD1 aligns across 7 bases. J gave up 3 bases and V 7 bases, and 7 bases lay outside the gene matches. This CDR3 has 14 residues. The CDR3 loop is CASNSDRVTDTQYF. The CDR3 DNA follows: TGTGCCAGCAATTCTGACAGGGTTACAGATACGCAGTATTTT.

CDR3 loop: CATNRRGTVGYTF. In nucleotides, the CDR3 is TGTGCCACCAACCGTCGGGGGACTGTCGGCTACACCTTC. The chain has TRBV10-3 and TRBJ1-2, with a possible D match to TRBD1 (5 bases). Looked up from germline, CDR1 is ENHRY and CDR2 is SYGVKD. Trimming pared 10 bases from V and 8 bases from J, leaving 20 bases between. This CDR3 region has 13 residues.

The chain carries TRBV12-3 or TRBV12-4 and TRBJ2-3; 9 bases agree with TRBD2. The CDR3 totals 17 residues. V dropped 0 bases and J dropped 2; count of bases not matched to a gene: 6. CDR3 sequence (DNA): TGTGCCAGCAGTTTAGCGCGTCTAGCGGGAATCACAGATACGCAGTATTTT. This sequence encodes CASSLARLAGITDTQYF.